This paragraph covers one T cell receptor (beta chain) sequence. This clonotype has only a few counts. What antigen it recognizes has not been identified. No much larger clone is present one base from it, and per-base qualities are unavailable. Library method: PCR. At the Johns Hopkins FTIC core, DNA from the cultured CD4+ T cells underwent TCR sequencing with the Oncomine TCR Beta short-read assay. The QIAamp micro DNA kit was used to extract genomic DNA from the cultured CD4+ T cells. Oncomine TCR Beta libraries from cultured CD4+ T cells were pooled using unique dual indexes and sequenced on an Illumina iSeq 100. On the authors' methods: Non-productive sequences were filtered out, and CDR3s that did not start with C, did not end with F or W, or were shorter than 7 amino acids were discarded. Antigen-specific clonotypes were identified using the MANAFEST web application through comparison of peptide-stimulated wells with reference and other culture wells. To be called positive, a clone needed an FDR below 0.05, an odds ratio above 5, and a productive frequency above 0.1% in at least two of three replicate wells. A clonotype was classed as cross-reactive if the clonotype showed significant expansion both in SARS-CoV-2 spike wells and in at least one common cold coronavirus spike condition. Similarity between CDR3 sequences was evaluated in R version 3.6.1 using Levenshtein distances (stringdist) and unrooted phylogenetic trees (ape). TCRdb ran its own pipeline on the public reads, namely fastp trimming at Q25 and MiXCR clone calling, and kept in-frame beta chains. Identical CDR3 proteins give one entry, which carries the most common genes and DNA. TCRdb assigned the V and J calls; the authors' analysis was not used. The sample records 9,000 to 15,000 distinct CDR3 sequences, 45% to 65% of which are singletons. The top ten clones comprise under 30% of the sample.

The data were taken from a study of vaccination and CD4 T cells after COVID-19 (dated by TCRdb to between 2021 and 2024). General notes on the study: SARS-CoV-2 positivity had been established in the convalescent patients by nasal swab PCR, and mild disease was recorded in nine of these patients and severe disease in one. Culture stimuli were overlapping spike peptide pools from SARS-CoV-2 and from the common cold coronaviruses HCoV-NL63, HCoV-OC43 and HCoV-229E. Two doses of either the Pfizer-BioNTech BNT162b2 vaccine (n=8) or the Moderna mRNA-1273 vaccine (n=2) were administered to participants. The time from the second vaccine dose to post-vaccine blood sampling had a median of approximately 72 days and ranged from about 14 to 241 days. Six males and four females were included in the convalescent cohort, with two Hispanic individuals, seven Caucasians, two Asians and one multiracial person represented. Control cultures used a CEFX viral epitope pool as positive control, an HIV-1 Nef peptide pool as negative control, or no peptide. Post-COVID blood samples were collected from convalescent patients a median of about 92 days after diagnosis, with a range of about 35 to 180 days. The spike-specific CD4+ TCR repertoire was compared before and after mRNA vaccination in fewer than eleven COVID-19 convalescent patients and several infection-naive healthy vaccine recipients.

Reading the label with the study, this specimen's treatment or condition is: roughly 11-day PBMC culture with coronavirus spike peptide pools or control peptides (ViraFEST assay). To expand antigen-specific T cells with peptide pools and then pick out the expanded clonotypes through TCR sequencing, the study relied on the ViraFEST assay. The convalescent patients' positive SARS-CoV-2 PCR tests were from March to December 2020, which was before the Alpha, Beta and Delta variants emerged in the United States. Approximately 1.8 million PBMCs per well were cultured in IMDM with 5% human AB serum and about 9.2 IU/ml IL-2, plus 10 ug/ml peptide pools. Half of the culture medium was replaced with fresh IL-2-containing medium on days 3 and 7. CD4+ T cells were isolated after 10 days of culture through negative selection using the EasySep CD4+ T cell isolation kit. Ficoll-Paque Plus gradient centrifugation was used to isolate PBMCs from whole blood, and the isolated PBMCs were then either used fresh or cryopreserved at -140C. Triplicate wells were generally used for each culture condition.

The CDR3, from cysteine to phenylalanine, totals 14 residues. Here the CDR3 DNA is all that survives: 42 bases in frame from base 1. A distance of 14 bases separates the germline ends of V and J, which lose 2 bases and 4 bases respectively. Looking up the germline V gene (reference sequence) yields CDR1 DFQATT and CDR2 SNEGSKA. Results and caveats for the whole study, not just this receptor: The median count of SARS-CoV-2-reactive clonotypes went up from around 23 after infection to 35 to 40 after vaccination, although the change was not significant. Among convalescent patients, a median about 86% of the SARS-CoV-2-reactive clones seen after vaccination appeared only after vaccination, which suggests priming specific to the vaccine. Nearly all vaccine-specific clones in convalescent patients (304 of 307) were mono-reactive for SARS-CoV-2 spike rather than cross-reactive with common cold coronaviruses. Relatively few convalescent patients were included in the study, and early timepoints after natural infection were not analyzed.

The chain links TRBV20-1 with TRBJ1-1; the D gene is unclear. Sample: CD4+ T cells from blood, cultured in vitro. This sequence originates from a human donor who had recovered from COVID-19. In nucleotides, the sequence is TGCAGTGCTAGACGCCCCGGGGTAGGCACTGAAGCTTTCTTT. The encoded protein is CSARRPGVGTEAFF.